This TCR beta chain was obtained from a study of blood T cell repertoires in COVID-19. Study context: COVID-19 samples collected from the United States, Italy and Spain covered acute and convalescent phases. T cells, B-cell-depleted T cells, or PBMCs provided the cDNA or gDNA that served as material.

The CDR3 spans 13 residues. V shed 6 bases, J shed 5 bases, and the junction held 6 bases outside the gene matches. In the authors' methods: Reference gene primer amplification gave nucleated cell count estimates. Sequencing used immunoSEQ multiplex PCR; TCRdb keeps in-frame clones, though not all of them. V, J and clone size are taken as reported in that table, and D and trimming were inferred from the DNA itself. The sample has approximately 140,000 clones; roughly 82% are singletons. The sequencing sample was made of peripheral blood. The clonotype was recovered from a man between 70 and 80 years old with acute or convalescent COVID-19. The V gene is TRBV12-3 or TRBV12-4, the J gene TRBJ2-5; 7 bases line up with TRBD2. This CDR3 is CASRNTSEETQYF. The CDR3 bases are TGTGCCAGCAGAAATACTAGCGAGGAGACCCAGTACTTC.